What follows are 21 T cell receptor beta chains derived from one specimen sequenced in a study of cytomegalovirus exposure and HLA in healthy donors. It was with 60 Vbeta and 13 Jbeta primers that the PCR ran. The repertoire was sequenced with immunoSEQ multiplex PCR; TCRdb's copy has only in-frame clones and lacks some. Among 250,000 to 350,000 clones listed, roughly 89% were seen once. Material for sequencing was PBMCs. These receptors all stem from a woman under 30 in good health and CMV-seronegative.

The gene calls are TRBV7-8 and TRBJ2-7; weak D call: TRBD1 (5 bases). This CDR3 has 14 residues. V was pared by 7 bases and J by 1 base, with 14 bases between. Looked up from germline, CDR1 is SGHVS and CDR2 is FQNEAQ. This chain's CDR3 is CASILAGKSYEQYF. DNA of the CDR3: TGTGCCAGCATCCTCGCAGGGAAATCCTACGAGCAGTACTTC.

V usage is TRBV4-1 and J usage is TRBJ1-2, with TRBD1 as a possible D gene (6 bases). V was trimmed by 2 bases and J by 2 bases, leaving 15 bases between them. The CDR3 has 16 amino acids. Germline-derived CDR1 and CDR2 are MGHRA and YSYEKL. In DNA, the CDR3 is TGCGCCAGCAGCCAACCCCGCAAGGGGACAAACTATGGCTACACCTTC. Translated: CASSQPRKGTNYGYTF.

This clone was seen more than once but under ten times. The rearrangement joins TRBV30 to TRBJ1-2; D gene unclear. CDR1 and CDR2 from the germline V gene are GTSNPN and SVGIG (reference sequence). With 4 bases removed from V and 0 bases from J, the gap between germline ends came to 12 bases. The CDR3 loop spans 14 amino acids. CDR3 loop: CAWISEYSNYGYTF. The CDR3 DNA is TGTGCCTGGATAAGCGAATACTCTAACTATGGCTACACCTTC.

This clone was recorded once. The chain has TRBV19 and TRBJ2-2, with unresolved D. Germline-derived CDR1 and CDR2 are LNHDA and SQIVND (reference sequence). Trimming shortened V by 7 bases and J by 5 bases, and 5 bases separated the two germline ends. The CDR3 consists of 11 residues. The CDR3 loop reads CASTETGELFF. The CDR3, as DNA: TGTGCCAGTACCGAGACCGGGGAGCTGTTTTTT.

The CDR3 loop is CAISKTGPTYEQYF. Written as DNA, the CDR3 is TGTGCCATCAGTAAGACAGGACCTACCTACGAGCAGTACTTC. V is TRBV10-3 and J is TRBJ2-7; a possible D gene is TRBD1 (6 bases). Germline CDR1 reads ENHRY; CDR2 reads SYGVKD. V dropped 5 bases and J dropped 2 bases, with 13 bases sitting between them. The CDR3 covers 14 residues.

This rearrangement joins TRBV10-2 to TRBJ2-7; D is uncertain. The V and J ends lost 2 bases and 1 base respectively, with 9 bases between them. The CDR3 loop spans 14 amino acids. Germline lookup yields CDR1 WSHSY and CDR2 SAAADI. The CDR3 reads CASSEIGRSYEQYF. CDR3 nucleotide sequence: TGCGCCAGCAGTGAGATTGGCCGATCCTACGAGCAGTACTTC.

The CDR3 protein is CAWSYRRGGYGYTF. The CDR3 nucleotides are TGTGCCTGGAGTTATCGCAGGGGCGGGTATGGCTACACCTTC. This sequence joins TRBV30 and TRBJ1-2, with a possible D match to TRBD1 (6 bases). Germline-derived CDR1 and CDR2 are GTSNPN and SVGIG (reference sequence). The ends were cut back, 2 bases at V and 5 bases at J, with 15 bases in the middle. The CDR3 has 14 amino acids.

The V call is TRBV4-1, the J call TRBJ1-4, with D perhaps matching TRBD1 (6 bases). CDR3 length: 16 amino acids. V was pared by 4 bases and J by 5 bases, with 17 bases between. Germline V CDR1 and CDR2: MGHRA, YSYEKL. The CDR3 DNA reads as TGCGCCAGCAGCCCTTCGGGGGGGCGCATGAATGAAAAACTGTTTTTT. This encodes CASSPSGGRMNEKLFF.

The J gene is TRBJ2-1, the V gene TRBV27; 11 bases match TRBD1. J gave up 3 bases and V 5 bases, and 0 bases lay outside the gene matches. Germline V gene data show CDR1 as MNHEY and CDR2 as SMNVEV (reference sequence). The CDR3 is 14 residues long. The CDR3 coding sequence is TGTGCCAGCAGTGGGACAGGGGGCTACAATGAGCAGTTCTTC. It is translated as CASSGTGGYNEQFF.

The chain joins TRBV5-1 to TRBJ1-4; D is ambiguous. The CDR3 extends over 12 amino acids. Per the germline V gene, CDR1 is SGHRS and CDR2 is YFSETQ. The V and J ends lost 4 bases and 12 bases respectively, with 13 bases between them. The CDR3 nucleotides are TGCGCCAGCAGCCCGATTGGGAGGGAACTGTTTTTT. Residues: CASSPIGRELFF.

The chain is built from TRBV6-1 and TRBJ1-5, with D possibly being TRBD1 (5 bases). Trimming stripped 4 bases from V and 0 bases from J, with 19 bases between. Germline V gene sequence: CDR1 MNHNS, CDR2 SASEGT. The CDR3 totals 18 residues. CDR3 sequence (DNA): TGTGCCAGCAGTGTTTTAGTGACAGAACTTTATAGCAATCAGCCCCAGCATTTT. This gives the protein CASSVLVTELYSNQPQHF.

J is TRBJ2-7 and V is TRBV7-8; perhaps TRBD1 as D (5 bases). Trimming removed 1 base at V and 3 bases at J, with 13 bases between. Germline V gene lookup returns CDR1 SGHVS and CDR2 FQNEAQ. The CDR3 runs to 15 residues. CDR3 loop: CASSLGRAGLYEQYF. The DNA for the CDR3 is TGTGCCAGCAGCTTAGGTCGCGCAGGGCTCTACGAGCAGTACTTC.

J is TRBJ1-1 and V is TRBV7-3; D is possibly TRBD1 (5 bases). From germline, CDR1 is SGHTA and CDR2 FQGTGA. V lost 6 bases and J lost 5, with 10 bases in between. This CDR3 contains 12 residues. CDR3 sequence reads: CASSSQGTEAFF. CDR3 coding DNA: TGTGCCAGCAGTTCTCAGGGTACTGAAGCTTTCTTT.

The chain couples TRBV5-1 to TRBJ2-7; 7 bases are a match to TRBD2. The CDR3 runs to 14 residues. CDR1 SGHRS and CDR2 YFSETQ come from the germline V gene. The V segment lost 2 bases and the J segment 0 bases; nucleotides outside the gene matches: 2. The CDR3 DNA follows: TGCGCCAGCAGCTTCGGGGGGAGCTCCTACGAGCAGTACTTC. Amino acid sequence: CASSFGGSSYEQYF.

This rearrangement joins TRBV13 to TRBJ2-7; 11 bases are shared with TRBD2. CDR3 length: 17 residues. J lost 3 bases, V lost 4 bases, and 11 bases had no gene match. The germline V gene encodes CDR1 PRHDT and CDR2 FYEKMQ (reference sequence). CDR3 sequence reads: CASSSRTTSGAIYEQYF. CDR3 nucleotide sequence: TGTGCCAGCAGCTCCCGAACGACTAGCGGGGCCATCTACGAGCAGTACTTC. The variable domain in full, completed from reference TRBV13 and TRBJ2-7, reads AAGVIQSPRHLIKEKRETATLKCYPIPRHDTVYWYQQGPGQDPQFLISFYEKMQSDKGSIPDRFSAQQFSDYHSELNMSSLELGDSALYFCASSSRTTSGAIYEQYFGPGTRLTVT.

The genes are TRBV29-1 and TRBJ2-1, with 7 bases matching TRBD2. Germline values: CDR1 SQVTM, CDR2 ANQGSEA. The CDR3 totals 14 residues. V shed 4 bases, J shed 1 base, and the junction held 4 bases outside the gene matches. CDR3 coding DNA: TGCAGCGTTGTTCGGGGGGATTCCTACAATGAGCAGTTCTTC. It codes for CSVVRGDSYNEQFF.

The table lists this clone with a count of one. The sample carries other DNA sequences with the same CDR3. The rearrangement joins TRBV19 to TRBJ1-6; D not resolved. Trimming cost V 4 bases and J 13 bases, with 20 bases left between them. Germline loops: CDR1 LNHDA, CDR2 SQIVND (reference sequence). CDR3 length: 15 amino acids. CDR3 nucleotides: TGTGCCAGTAGTACCCCTATTCGGGGTTTGGCCCCCCTCCACTTT. It specifies CASSTPIRGLAPLHF.

The chain is built from TRBV29-1 and TRBJ2-3; D ambiguous. There are 10 residues in the CDR3. Germline assignment: CDR1 SQVTM and CDR2 ANQGSEA. V shed 2 bases and J shed 12 bases, with 9 bases lying between them. Written as DNA, the CDR3 is TGCAGCGTTGAATCCGGTTTTCAGTATTTT. Translated: CSVESGFQYF.

CDR3 residues: CASSRTGTSEREQYF. DNA for the CDR3: TGTGCCAGCAGTAGAACCGGGACTAGCGAACGCGAGCAGTACTTC. V and J are TRBV7-2 and TRBJ2-7; 10 bases are a match to TRBD2. The V and J ends lost 6 bases and 6 bases, in that order; junction bases with no gene match: 11. Germline V gives CDR1 SGHTA, CDR2 FQGNSA. The CDR3 spans 15 residues.

The rearrangement uses TRBV6-5 and TRBJ1-2; maybe TRBD1 (5 bases). The CDR3 extends over 12 amino acids. Germline values: CDR1 MNHEY, CDR2 SVGAGI. Trimming stripped 5 bases from V and 6 bases from J, with 10 bases between. CDR3 amino acids: CASSRGGNGYTF. The DNA of the CDR3 is TGTGCCAGCAGTAGGGGTGGGAATGGCTACACCTTC.

This CDR3 is CASSETGNSPLHF. In nucleotides, the CDR3 is TGTGCCAGCAGTGAGACAGGGAATTCACCCCTCCACTTT. V and J are TRBV2 and TRBJ1-6; 7 bases line up with TRBD1. V lost 3 bases, J lost 7 bases, and 0 bases stayed unmatched. The CDR3 spans 13 residues. Germline assignment: CDR1 SNHLY and CDR2 FYNNEI.